These 8 T cell receptor beta chains share one sample of origin, sequenced in a study of blood T cell repertoires in COVID-19. Assay: immunoSEQ multiplex PCR; the TCRdb copy retains only in-frame clones and omits some. The profile shows roughly 280,000 clones, roughly 86% of them singletons. The sequenced sample consisted of peripheral blood. The receptors here all came from a man between 40 and 49 years old with active or convalescent COVID-19.

The rearrangement uses TRBV12-3 or TRBV12-4 and TRBJ2-7; D is uncertain. Trimming cost V 3 bases and J 5 bases, with 5 bases left between them. The CDR3 contains 11 residues. CDR3 sequence reads: CASSFSNEQYF. The CDR3 DNA reads TGTGCCAGCAGTTTTTCTAACGAGCAGTACTTC.

Here the CDR3 DNA reads TGTGCCAGCAGTGAAACCCGACAGGGTCACTATGGCTACACCTTC. It specifies CASSETRQGHYGYTF. J is TRBJ1-2 and V is TRBV2; 7 bases agree with TRBD1. The CDR3 extends over 15 amino acids. J gave up 3 bases and V 2 bases, and 6 bases lay outside the gene matches. Germline CDR1 is SNHLY and CDR2 is FYNNEI.

The chain is built from TRBV28 and TRBJ2-7; 8 bases agree with TRBD2. J gave up 6 bases and V 5 bases, and 12 bases lay outside the gene matches. The CDR3 totals 15 residues. Per germline, CDR1 MDHEN and CDR2 SYDVKM. CDR3 in amino acids: CASSLGTRFLGEQYF. The CDR3 nucleotides read TGTGCCAGCAGTCTAGGGACTAGATTCCTTGGCGAGCAGTACTTC.

V and J are TRBV28 and TRBJ1-3; 8 bases align to TRBD1. The CDR3 loop spans 15 amino acids. Per germline, CDR1 MDHEN and CDR2 SYDVKM. The trim removed 2 bases at V and 4 bases at J, leaving 4 bases unmatched. The CDR3 region is CASSLARGLGNTIYF. Here the CDR3 DNA reads TGTGCCAGCAGTTTAGCCAGGGGGCTCGGAAACACCATATATTTT.

The chain employs TRBV6-5 and TRBJ1-5, with TRBD1 matching over 8 bases. Germline CDR1 reads MNHEY; CDR2 reads SVGAGI. With V trimmed by 2 bases and J by 6 bases, 6 bases remained unmatched. The CDR3 runs to 15 residues. CDR3: CASSYPDRDFQPQHF. The CDR3 bases are TGTGCCAGCAGTTACCCGGACAGGGATTTTCAGCCCCAGCATTTT.

This clone was detected once. This chain connects TRBV5-6 to TRBJ1-5, with D perhaps matching TRBD1 (6 bases). The CDR3 length is 14 residues. Trimming pared 4 bases from V and 4 bases from J, leaving 12 bases between. Germline V gene data show CDR1 as SGHDT and CDR2 as YYEEEE. The CDR3 bases are TGTGCCAGCAGCATAGGACAGATAAATCAGCCCCAGCATTTT. Translating gives CASSIGQINQPQHF.

The chain combines TRBV3-1 (or the pseudogene TRBV3-2) with TRBJ2-7; 7 bases match TRBD1. The CDR3 is made up of 14 amino acids. With V trimmed by 3 bases and J by 2 bases, 4 bases remained unmatched. Germline V lookup: CDR1 LGHDT, CDR2 YNNKEL (reference sequence). The CDR3: CASSQGTATYEQYF. CDR3 DNA: TGTGCCAGCAGCCAGGGGACAGCGACCTACGAGCAGTACTTC.

V is TRBV3-1 (or the pseudogene TRBV3-2) and J is TRBJ2-2; D may be TRBD1 (5 bases). Germline values: CDR1 LGHDT, CDR2 YNNKEL (reference sequence). V gave up 5 bases and J gave up 6 bases, with 19 bases separating them. This CDR3 spans 16 amino acids. The CDR3 nucleotides read TGTGCCAGCAGCTACGCAGGGCTGGGTTCATCCGGGGAGCTGTTTTTT. Its translation: CASSYAGLGSSGELFF.